This record covers a single TCR beta chain. The target antigen is unknown. These data are taken from a study of cytomegalovirus exposure and HLA in healthy donors. The wider study: A preliminary data release comprised roughly 85 million unique TCRs obtained from HLA-typed donors. For the approximately 400 genotyped donors, 75% to 90% fell within the Caucasian-associated ancestry cluster. Study results and caveats: An analysis was carried out at a later point. It showed that HLA-associated TCR beta chains were more clonally expanded than equally common non-associated chains.

Amplification used 60 Vbeta primers and 13 Jbeta primers. Repertoires were generated with immunoSEQ multiplex PCR, while TCRdb's copy carries only in-frame clones and drops some. The table includes fewer than 85,000 clones, 75% to 80% detected once. The CDR3 is 16 residues long. Trimming took off 4 bases at V and 3 bases at J, with 20 bases between the two ends. Specimen: PBMCs. This chain uses TRBV5-3 with TRBJ2-7; weak D call: TRBD1 (6 bases). TRBV5-3 is flagged as an ORF with uncertain function. This TCR derives from a man aged 35 to 55 in good health and CMV-seronegative. CDR3 coding DNA: TGTGCCAGAAGCGCGGCCCACAGGGTCCTCTACTACGAGCAGTACTTC. Amino acid sequence: CARSAAHRVLYYEQYF.